The 11 T cell receptor beta chains presented below share a single source sample, sequenced in a study of blood T cell repertoires in COVID-19. Profiling relied on immunoSEQ multiplex PCR, and the TCRdb table lists in-frame clones only, not all of them. The sample shows 150,000 or so clones, more than 75% of them seen only once. Sequencing was performed on peripheral blood. Source of these receptors: a woman in her 70s with COVID-19, enrolled during active disease.

The gene calls are TRBV6-1 and TRBJ2-1, with D perhaps matching TRBD1 (5 bases). The V and J ends lost 1 base and 4 bases respectively, with 8 bases between them. Germline V gene data show CDR1 as MNHNS and CDR2 as SASEGT. This CDR3 comprises 14 residues. The CDR3 nucleotides are TGTGCCAGCAGTGAAGTGGCAGGGTACAATGAGCAGTTCTTC. Translating gives CASSEVAGYNEQFF.

V usage is TRBV4-3 and J usage is TRBJ2-1; 7 bases are a match to TRBD2. Germline lookup yields CDR1 LGHNA and CDR2 YSLEER. This CDR3 comprises 16 residues. With V trimmed by 4 bases and J by 6 bases, 12 bases remained unmatched. The CDR3 spells CASSPAGTGGGNEQFF. The CDR3 DNA sequence: TGCGCCAGCAGCCCCGCTGGAACTGGGGGGGGCAATGAGCAGTTCTTC.

The chain has TRBV6-2 or TRBV6-3 and TRBJ2-7, with D perhaps TRBD1 (5 bases). Germline V CDR1 and CDR2: MNHEY, SVGEGT. Trimming pared 2 bases from V and 3 bases from J, leaving 17 bases between. The CDR3 spans 16 residues. CDR3 sequence reads: CASSYPHAGNGYEQYF. In nucleotides, the CDR3 is TGTGCCAGCAGTTACCCCCATGCAGGGAATGGCTACGAGCAGTACTTC.

V is TRBV7-2 and J is TRBJ1-2; D remains unclear. Germline CDR1 SGHTA, CDR2 FQGNSA. CDR3 length: 13 amino acids. Trimming removed 0 bases from V and 7 bases from J, with 9 bases in between. The DNA for the CDR3 is TGTGCCAGCAGCTTAGCGCTAGGCAGTGGCTACACCTTC. The encoded protein is CASSLALGSGYTF.

V usage is TRBV3-1 (or the pseudogene TRBV3-2) and J usage is TRBJ1-1, with 7 nucleotides matching TRBD1. Germline CDR1 LGHDT, CDR2 YNNKEL (reference sequence). This CDR3 is 14 amino acids long. The junction had 4 bases not matched to a gene; V was cut back by 3 bases and J by 3 bases. The CDR3 protein is CASSQRQGDTEAFF. The CDR3 nucleotides read TGTGCCAGCAGCCAGCGGCAGGGGGACACTGAAGCTTTCTTT.

This clone came up once. This chain links TRBV30 with TRBJ2-6, with D maybe TRBD2 (6 bases). V was trimmed by 4 bases and J by 0 bases, leaving 16 bases between them. Germline V gives CDR1 GTSNPN, CDR2 SVGIG (reference sequence). The CDR3 spans 17 residues. CDR3 nucleotide sequence: TGTGCCTGGACCAGGCCGGGACTGATCTCTGGGGCCAACGTCCTGACTTTC. Residues: CAWTRPGLISGANVLTF.

This clone showed up just once. This chain links TRBV6-2 or TRBV6-3 with TRBJ2-7; 7 positions match TRBD1. The germline CDR1 and CDR2 sequences are MNHEY and SVGEGT. The CDR3 runs 14 residues. V gave up 6 bases and J gave up 2 bases; unmatched junction bases: 7. The CDR3 here is CASSTPGQTYEQYF. The DNA of the CDR3 is TGTGCCAGCAGCACTCCGGGACAGACCTACGAGCAGTACTTC.

This clone was found a few times. The genes are TRBV5-1 and TRBJ2-7, with 11 bases lining up with TRBD2. The CDR3 is 14 residues long. CDR1 is SGHRS and CDR2 is YFSETQ in the germline V gene. After removal of 5 bases from V and 4 bases from J, the junction contained 5 bases not matched to a gene. The CDR3 DNA reads as TGCGCCAGCAGAACCGGGACTAGCGGTTACGAGCAGTACTTC. Translated: CASRTGTSGYEQYF. Using reference TRBV5-1 and TRBJ2-7 for the parts outside the CDR3, the full variable domain is KAGVTQTPRYLIKTRGQQVTLSCSPISGHRSVSWYQQTPGQGLQFLFEYFSETQRNKGNFPGRFSGRQFSNSRSEMNVSTLELGDSALYLCASRTGTSGYEQYFGPGTRLTVT.

This clone was seen more than once but under ten times. The chain links TRBV19 to TRBJ1-6; no clear D. This CDR3 spans 14 amino acids. Germline CDR1 reads LNHDA; CDR2 reads SQIVND (reference sequence). Trimming removed 9 bases at V and 9 bases at J, with 18 bases between. CDR3 DNA: TGTGCCAGCCGTACCGGGAACACATTTTCACCCCTCCACTTT. Its protein product is CASRTGNTFSPLHF.

The chain couples TRBV28 to TRBJ2-7; 8 nucleotides line up with TRBD2. The CDR3 is 17 residues long. Germline CDR1 and CDR2: MDHEN and SYDVKM. The V gene end was trimmed by 3 bases and the J gene end by 0 bases; junction bases not matched to a gene: 10. DNA of the CDR3: TGTGCCAGCAGTTTCCCTTCACTAGCGGAAAGCTCCTACGAGCAGTACTTC. Protein sequence: CASSFPSLAESSYEQYF.

The chain joins TRBV28 to TRBJ1-2; D is uncertain. CDR3 size: 12 residues. Germline assignment: CDR1 MDHEN and CDR2 SYDVKM. Trimming left V 8 bases short and J 4 bases short, with 11 bases between. CDR3 in amino acids: CASVTPSYGYTF. DNA of the CDR3: TGTGCCAGCGTGACTCCCTCCTATGGCTACACCTTC.